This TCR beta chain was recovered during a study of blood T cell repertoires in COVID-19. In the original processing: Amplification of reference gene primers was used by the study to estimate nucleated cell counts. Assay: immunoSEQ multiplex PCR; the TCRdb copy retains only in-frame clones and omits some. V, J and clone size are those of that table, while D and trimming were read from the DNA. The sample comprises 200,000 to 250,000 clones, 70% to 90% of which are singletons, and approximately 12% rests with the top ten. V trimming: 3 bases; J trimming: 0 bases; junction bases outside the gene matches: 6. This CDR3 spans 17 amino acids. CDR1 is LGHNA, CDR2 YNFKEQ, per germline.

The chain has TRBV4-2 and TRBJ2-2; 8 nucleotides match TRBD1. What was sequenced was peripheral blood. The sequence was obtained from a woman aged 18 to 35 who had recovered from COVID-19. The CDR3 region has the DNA TGTGCCAGCAGCCAGCCCGGACAGGGATCGAACACCGGGGAGCTGTTTTTT. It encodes CASSQPGQGSNTGELFF.